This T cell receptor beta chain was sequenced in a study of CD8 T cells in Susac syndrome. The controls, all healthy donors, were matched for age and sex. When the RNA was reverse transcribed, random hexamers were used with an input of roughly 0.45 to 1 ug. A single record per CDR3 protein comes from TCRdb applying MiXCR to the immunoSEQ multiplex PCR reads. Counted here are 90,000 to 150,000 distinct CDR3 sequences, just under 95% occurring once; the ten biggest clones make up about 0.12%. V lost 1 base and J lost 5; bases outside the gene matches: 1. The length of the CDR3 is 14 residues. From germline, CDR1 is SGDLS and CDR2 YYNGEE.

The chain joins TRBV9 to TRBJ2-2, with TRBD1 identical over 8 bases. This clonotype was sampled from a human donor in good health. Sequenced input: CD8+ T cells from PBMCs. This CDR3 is CASSVQGATGELFF. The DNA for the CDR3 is TGTGCCAGCAGCGTACAGGGGGCGACCGGGGAGCTGTTTTTT.